The entry below gives a single T cell receptor (beta chain) sequence along with its context. This clonotype turned up a few times. It lacks a known antigen. The sample holds no much larger clone one base away, and base qualities are not on file. Donors were 30 to 45 systemically healthy Caucasian individuals from Russia aged roughly 6 to 100 years. Ten milliliters of peripheral blood were drawn from each donor into EDTA-treated Vacutainer tubes. Ficoll-Paque density-gradient centrifugation was used to isolate PBMCs, with at least 7 million per sample. Trizol reagent was used to extract total RNA from PBMCs, with at least 5.5 micrograms per sample. For every donor, flow cytometry on a PBMC aliquot measured the percentage of naive CD45RAhigh/CD27high T cells. The library was made by 5' RACE. Instrument on record: Illumina HiSeq 2500. A second PCR of 7 to 11 cycles was performed with a sample-barcoded 5' primer and a J-beta primer mix. A template-switch 5' adaptor carrying 12 random nucleotides introduced a unique molecular identifier onto each TCR beta cDNA molecule. Each sample yielded at least 3 million CDR3-containing paired-end reads. The Mint cDNA synthesis kit, primed by a TRBC-specific oligonucleotide, was used to synthesize first-strand cDNA from all RNA. All cDNA was treated with uracil-DNA glycosylase and then went through a first 18-cycle PCR with the universal primers M1SS and BC2_uni_R. The authors' analysis ran thus. For normalization, 1 million high-quality reads, each with a distinct molecular identifier, were randomly selected from each sample. Reads sharing molecular identifiers were discarded rather than binned into consensus sequences. CDR3 identification, clonotype clustering and error correction used MiTCR with a Q25 quality threshold and the strictest error-elimination algorithm. Lower-bound total TCR beta diversity was estimated with a nonparametric unseen species model using Euler transformation. TCRdb itself trimmed the public reads at Q25 with fastp, ran MiXCR and retained productive beta chains. One record per CDR3 amino acid sequence lists the most common genes and DNA. Here the V and J calls rest on TCRdb's processing, not on the authors' analysis. Counted in this sample were around 780,000 distinct CDR3 sequences; roughly 24% of them appeared once. The ten most abundant clones make up about 3% of the sample.

The sample belongs to a study of blood T cells in healthy people across ages (dated by TCRdb to 2013 to 2016). Regarding the complete study: In model experiments, template switching captured roughly one uniquely barcoded TCR beta cDNA molecule for every two T cells. To track age-related changes in TCR beta repertoire diversity, the study relied on deep sequencing normalized with unique cDNA molecular identifiers. The donors were divided into four age groups: young (average roughly 15 years), middle-aged (about 40), aged (roughly 60) and long-lived (roughly 86). Two additional independent replicas of 1 million unique cDNA reads from the same blood draw were analyzed for two donors (one aged 18 to 30 and one aged 80 or older).

Paper-wide results and their limitations: As age increased, observed TCR beta diversity per million T cells dropped in a roughly linear way, and a significant reduction was already evident by age roughly 36. Compared with the aged group, the long-lived group had more naive CD4+ T cells, fewer expanded clones and increased TCR diversity, suggesting age selection. Observed TCR beta diversity correlated strongly with the percentage of naive T cells measured by flow cytometry. Donor CMV infection status was unknown, potentially confounding age-related changes in expanded clonotypes. Estimates of total diversity based on one million sequenced T cells were regarded as lower bounds and as underestimates. Because profiling used bulk unsorted PBMCs, naive and antigen-experienced compartments could not be compared conclusively.

Trimming takes 7 bases off V and 8 bases off J; junction bases not matched to a gene: 10. The CDR3 contains 14 residues, cysteine and phenylalanine counted. The retained sequence is limited to the CDR3, 42 bases, with the frame set at the first base. As encoded in the germline V gene (reference sequence), CDR1 is SEHNR while CDR2 is FQNEAQ. These sequences were also reported in another study, on T cells of mothers and their children. As the second publication notes: Donors were nine systemically healthy Caucasian individuals: three mothers and their six children. cDNA synthesis used all of the extracted RNA, with about 1.5 ug of RNA in each 15 ul reaction. In the second PCR, sample barcodes and 2-4 random nucleotides were introduced via the M1S primer. Over 10 million TCR beta CDR3 reads came from each mother, compared with several million reads from each child. Thymic selection similarly shapes TCR recombination output in related and unrelated pairs, with minor effect from inherited differences. Related mother-child pairs always showed normalized repertoire overlap that was slightly higher than in unrelated mother-child pairs, though the difference was never significant. Persistent microchimeric T cell clones were not detected, at a sensitivity of about 99 clones per million clonotypes. In the study, deep NGS was used to compare the TCR beta repertoires of mothers and children, and features distinguishing related mother-child pairs from unrelated individuals were sought. On average, the children were roughly 10 +/- 4 years old, while the mothers were approximately 41 +/- 4 years old. After adapters were ligated using NEBNext reagents, the libraries underwent 100+100 nt paired-end sequencing on an Illumina HiSeq 2000. Mother and child libraries were prepared a month apart and sequenced in separate runs to prevent cross-contamination. For each donor, between roughly 450,000 and 2,200,000 distinct TCR beta clonotypes were identified. Naive TCR beta clonotypes were estimated from low-frequency clonotypes matched to each donor's FACS-determined naive share, without sorting.

The sequencing sample was made of blood. The sequence joins TRBV7-9 to TRBJ2-4, and 8 junctional nucleotides match TRBD1. The TCR sequence derives from a boy between 5 and 17 years old in good health. The CDR3 region: CASNDAGQGDIQYF. The DNA sequence is given as TGTGCCAGCAACGACGCCGGACAGGGAGACATTCAGTACTTC. The entire variable domain, with the stretches around the CDR3 drawn from the reference TRBV7-9 and TRBJ2-4 proteins, is DTGVSQNPRHKITKRGQNVTFRCDPISEHNRLYWYRQTLGQGPEFLTYFQNEAQLEKSRLLSDRFSAERPKGSFSTLEIQRTEQGDSAMYLCASNDAGQGDIQYFGAGTRLSVL.